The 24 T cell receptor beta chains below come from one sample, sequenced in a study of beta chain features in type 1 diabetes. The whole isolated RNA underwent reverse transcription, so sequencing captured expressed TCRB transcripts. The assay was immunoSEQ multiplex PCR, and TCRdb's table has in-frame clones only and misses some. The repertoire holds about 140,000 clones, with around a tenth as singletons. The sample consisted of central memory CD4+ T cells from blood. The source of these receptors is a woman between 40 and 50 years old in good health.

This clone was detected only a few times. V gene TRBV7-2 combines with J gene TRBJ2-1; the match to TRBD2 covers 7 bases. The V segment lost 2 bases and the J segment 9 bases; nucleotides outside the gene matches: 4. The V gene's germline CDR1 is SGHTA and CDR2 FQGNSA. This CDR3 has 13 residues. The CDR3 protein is CASSLNPGGEQFF. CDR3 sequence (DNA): TGTGCCAGCAGCTTAAACCCGGGGGGTGAGCAGTTCTTC.

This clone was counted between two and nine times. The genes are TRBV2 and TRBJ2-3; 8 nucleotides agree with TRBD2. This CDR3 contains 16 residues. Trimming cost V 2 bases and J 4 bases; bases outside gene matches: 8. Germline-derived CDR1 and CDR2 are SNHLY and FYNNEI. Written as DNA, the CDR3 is TGTGCCAGCAGTGAAAGAGGGCGGGGGGCCGCAGATACGCAGTATTTT. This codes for CASSERGRGAADTQYF.

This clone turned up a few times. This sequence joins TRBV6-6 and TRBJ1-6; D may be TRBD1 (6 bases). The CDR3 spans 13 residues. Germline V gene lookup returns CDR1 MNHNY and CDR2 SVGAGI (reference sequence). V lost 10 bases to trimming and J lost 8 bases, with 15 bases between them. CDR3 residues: CATSRDIDSPLHF. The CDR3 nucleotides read TGTGCCACTTCCCGGGACATAGATTCACCCCTCCACTTT.

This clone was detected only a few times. CDR3 protein: CAGGTGYTF. CDR3 coding DNA: TGTGCCGGCGGGACGGGCTACACCTTC. V and J are TRBV28 and TRBJ1-2; weak D call: TRBD1 (5 bases). In germline, CDR1 is MDHEN, CDR2 SYDVKM. The V end was cut by 11 bases, the J end by 8 bases, with 9 bases between. The CDR3 contains 9 residues.

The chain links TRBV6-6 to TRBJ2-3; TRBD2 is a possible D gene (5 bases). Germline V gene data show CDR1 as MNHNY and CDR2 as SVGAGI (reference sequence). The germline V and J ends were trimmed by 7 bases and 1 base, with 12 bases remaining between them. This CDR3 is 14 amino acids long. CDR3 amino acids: CASTHTRGTDTQYF. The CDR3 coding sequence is TGTGCCAGCACCCATACTAGGGGCACAGATACGCAGTATTTT.

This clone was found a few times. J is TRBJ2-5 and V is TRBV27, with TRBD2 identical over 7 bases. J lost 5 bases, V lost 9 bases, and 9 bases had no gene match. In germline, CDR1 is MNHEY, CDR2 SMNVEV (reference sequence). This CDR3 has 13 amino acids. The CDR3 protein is CASRRGNMETQYF. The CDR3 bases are TGTGCCAGTAGGCGGGGGAATATGGAGACCCAGTACTTC.

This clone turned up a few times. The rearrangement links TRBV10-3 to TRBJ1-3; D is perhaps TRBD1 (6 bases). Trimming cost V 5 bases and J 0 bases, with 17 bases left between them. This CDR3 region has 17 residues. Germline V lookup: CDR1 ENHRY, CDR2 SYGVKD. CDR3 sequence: CAISLIPTGISGNTIYF. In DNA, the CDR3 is TGTGCCATCAGTCTCATTCCGACAGGAATCTCTGGAAACACCATATATTTT.

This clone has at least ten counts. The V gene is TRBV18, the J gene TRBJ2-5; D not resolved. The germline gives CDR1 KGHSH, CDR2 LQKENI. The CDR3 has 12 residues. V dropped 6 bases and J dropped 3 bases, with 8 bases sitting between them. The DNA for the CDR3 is TGTGCCAGCTCCCCTCCTGAAGAGACCCAGTACTTC. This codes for CASSPPEETQYF.

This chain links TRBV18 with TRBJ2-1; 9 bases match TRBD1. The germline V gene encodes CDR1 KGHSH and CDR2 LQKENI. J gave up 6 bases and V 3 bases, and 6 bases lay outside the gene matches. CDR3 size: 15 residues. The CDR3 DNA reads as TGTGCCAGCTCACCCGGGACAGGGAGATTCAATGAGCAGTTCTTC. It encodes CASSPGTGRFNEQFF.

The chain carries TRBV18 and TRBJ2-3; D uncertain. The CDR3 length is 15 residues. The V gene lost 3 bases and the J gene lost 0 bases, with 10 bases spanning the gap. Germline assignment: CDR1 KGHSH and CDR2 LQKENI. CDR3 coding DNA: TGTGCCAGCTCACCTTCGGGTGGGAGCACAGATACGCAGTATTTT. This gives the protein CASSPSGGSTDTQYF. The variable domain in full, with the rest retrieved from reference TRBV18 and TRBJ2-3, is NAGVMQNPRHLVRRRGQEARLRCSPMKGHSHVYWYRQLPEEGLKFMVYLQKENIIDESGMPKERFSAEFPKEGPSILRIQQVVRGDSAAYFCASSPSGGSTDTQYFGPGTRLTVL.

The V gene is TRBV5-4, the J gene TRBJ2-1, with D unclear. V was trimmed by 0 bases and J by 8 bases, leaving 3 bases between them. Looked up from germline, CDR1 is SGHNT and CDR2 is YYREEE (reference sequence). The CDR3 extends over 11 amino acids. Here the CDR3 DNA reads TGTGCCAGCAGCTTGGGGCATGAGCAGTTCTTC. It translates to CASSLGHEQFF.

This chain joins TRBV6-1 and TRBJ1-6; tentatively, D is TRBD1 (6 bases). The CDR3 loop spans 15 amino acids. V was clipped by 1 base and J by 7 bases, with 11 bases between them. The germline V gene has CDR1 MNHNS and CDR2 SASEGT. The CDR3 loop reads CASSEGGQVNSPLHF. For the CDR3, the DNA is TGTGCCAGCAGTGAAGGGGGGCAGGTGAATTCACCCCTCCACTTT.

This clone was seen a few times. In nucleotides, the CDR3 is TGTGCTAGTGGTTTGGCCCAGGTTAGGAATGAGCAGTTCTTC. Its protein is CASGLAQVRNEQFF. This rearrangement joins TRBV12-5 to TRBJ2-1; no clear D. This CDR3 is 14 amino acids long. The germline gives CDR1 LGHNT, CDR2 FRNRAP. V was clipped by 1 base and J by 7 bases, with 11 bases between them.

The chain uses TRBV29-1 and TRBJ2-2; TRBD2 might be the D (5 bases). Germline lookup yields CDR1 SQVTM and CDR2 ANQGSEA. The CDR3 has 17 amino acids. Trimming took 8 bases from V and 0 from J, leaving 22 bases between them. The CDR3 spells CSPPGDFSFANTGELFF. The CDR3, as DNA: TGCAGCCCCCCCGGGGATTTCTCGTTCGCGAACACCGGGGAGCTGTTTTTT.

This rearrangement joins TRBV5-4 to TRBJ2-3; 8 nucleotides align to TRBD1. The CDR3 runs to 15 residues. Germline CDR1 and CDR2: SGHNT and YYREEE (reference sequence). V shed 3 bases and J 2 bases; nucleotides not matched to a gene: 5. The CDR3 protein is CASSYGQGPTDTQYF. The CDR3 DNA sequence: TGTGCCAGCAGCTATGGACAGGGCCCCACAGATACGCAGTATTTT.

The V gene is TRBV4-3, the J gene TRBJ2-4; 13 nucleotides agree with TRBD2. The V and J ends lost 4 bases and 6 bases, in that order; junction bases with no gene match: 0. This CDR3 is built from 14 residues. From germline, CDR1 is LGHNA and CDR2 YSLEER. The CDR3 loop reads CASSRTSGGNIQYF. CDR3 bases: TGCGCCAGCAGCCGGACTAGCGGGGGAAACATTCAGTACTTC.

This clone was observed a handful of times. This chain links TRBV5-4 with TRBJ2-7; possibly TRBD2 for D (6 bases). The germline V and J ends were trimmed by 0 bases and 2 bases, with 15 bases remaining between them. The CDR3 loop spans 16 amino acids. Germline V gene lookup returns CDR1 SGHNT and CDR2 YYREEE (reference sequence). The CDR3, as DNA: TGTGCCAGCAGCTTGGCCTTAGGCGGGGACCCCTACGAGCAGTACTTC. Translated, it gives CASSLALGGDPYEQYF.

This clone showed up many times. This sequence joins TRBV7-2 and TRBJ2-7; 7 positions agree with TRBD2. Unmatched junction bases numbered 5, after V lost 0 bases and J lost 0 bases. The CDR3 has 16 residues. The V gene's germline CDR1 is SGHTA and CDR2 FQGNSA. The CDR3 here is CASSLAGGGLSYEQYF. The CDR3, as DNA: TGTGCCAGCAGCTTAGCTGGGGGGGGACTCTCCTACGAGCAGTACTTC.

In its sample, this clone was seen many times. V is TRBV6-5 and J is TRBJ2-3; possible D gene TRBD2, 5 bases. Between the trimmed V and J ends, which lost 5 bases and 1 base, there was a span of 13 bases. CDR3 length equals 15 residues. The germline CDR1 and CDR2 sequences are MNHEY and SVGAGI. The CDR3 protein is CASSLAYAGTDTQYF. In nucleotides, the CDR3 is TGTGCCAGCAGTCTAGCCTACGCCGGCACAGATACGCAGTATTTT.

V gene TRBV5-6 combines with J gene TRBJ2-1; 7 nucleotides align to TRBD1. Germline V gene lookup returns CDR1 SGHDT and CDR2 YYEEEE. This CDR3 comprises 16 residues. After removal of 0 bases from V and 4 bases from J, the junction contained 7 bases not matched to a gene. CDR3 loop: CASSLVGTALYNEQFF. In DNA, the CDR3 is TGTGCCAGCAGCTTGGTGGGGACAGCTTTATACAATGAGCAGTTCTTC.

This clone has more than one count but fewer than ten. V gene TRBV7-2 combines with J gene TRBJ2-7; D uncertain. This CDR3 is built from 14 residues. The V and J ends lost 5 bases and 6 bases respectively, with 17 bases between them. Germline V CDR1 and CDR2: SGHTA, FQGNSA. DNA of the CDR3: TGTGCCAGCAGCCCGACGGCCCCGGCGGTCGAGCAGTACTTC. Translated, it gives CASSPTAPAVEQYF.

The CDR3 DNA reads as TGCGCCAGCAGCCAAGGCGTCGGGGGGTCCACCTACGAGCAGTACTTC. This sequence encodes CASSQGVGGSTYEQYF. V gene TRBV4-1 combines with J gene TRBJ2-7; 7 nucleotides match TRBD2. V shed 1 base and J 2 bases; nucleotides not matched to a gene: 8. The CDR3 has 16 amino acids. CDR1 is MGHRA and CDR2 is YSYEKL in the germline V gene.

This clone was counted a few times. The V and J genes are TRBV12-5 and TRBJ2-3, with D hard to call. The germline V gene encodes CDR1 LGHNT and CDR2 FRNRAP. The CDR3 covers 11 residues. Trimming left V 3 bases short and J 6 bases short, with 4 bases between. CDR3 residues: CASGFRDTQYF. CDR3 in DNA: TGTGCTAGTGGTTTCAGGGATACGCAGTATTTT.

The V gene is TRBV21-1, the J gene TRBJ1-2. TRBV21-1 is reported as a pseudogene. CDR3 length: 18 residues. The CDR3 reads CASTEPYRGHLANYGYTF. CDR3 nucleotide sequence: TGTGCCAGCACTGAACCATATCGAGGGCACTTAGCTAACTATGGCTACACCTTC.